A single sample gave rise to the 19 T cell receptor beta chains below, sequenced in a study of CD8+ T cells in alopecia areata. Sequencing relied on a cDNA template that was reverse transcribed from extracted RNA. This table comes from immunoSEQ multiplex PCR, and its TCRdb copy is limited to in-frame clones, with some not included. The sample includes tens of thousands of clones, roughly 60% of them seen just once. The input for sequencing was CD8+ T cells sorted from blood, taken at week 0. The receptors here all came from a human donor with alopecia areata.

This clone was seen a few times. The chain uses TRBV14 and TRBJ1-2; no clear D. V was clipped by 1 base and J by 1 base, with 10 bases between them. Germline V gives CDR1 SGHDN, CDR2 FVKESK. The CDR3 has 15 residues. The CDR3 region is CASSQGVSINYGYTF. Written as DNA, the CDR3 is TGTGCCAGCAGCCAAGGGGTCAGCATTAACTATGGCTACACCTTC.

Only a few counts were recorded for this clone. The chain couples TRBV15 to TRBJ2-4; D remains unclear. V was shortened by 5 bases and J by 8 bases, with 13 bases between the two germline ends. The CDR3 sequence is 13 residues long. From germline, CDR1 is LNHNV and CDR2 YYDKDF (reference sequence). The CDR3 is CATSEAVRDIQYF. DNA for the CDR3: TGTGCCACCAGCGAGGCAGTGAGAGACATTCAGTACTTC.

There are a few counts of this clone. The chain carries TRBV6-5 and TRBJ2-5; TRBD1 matches 8 bases. The CDR3 extends over 14 amino acids. CDR1 and CDR2 from the germline V gene are MNHEY and SVGAGI. The trim removed 6 bases at V and 3 bases at J, leaving 6 bases unmatched. The CDR3 DNA follows: TGTGCCAGCAGGCCAGAGACAGGGGAAGAGACCCAGTACTTC. Translation gives CASRPETGEETQYF.

The CDR3 DNA sequence: TGCAGCGTTGAAGAGGGGGACAGGGAATCCTACGAGCAGTACTTC. This translates into CSVEEGDRESYEQYF. The rearrangement joins TRBV29-1 to TRBJ2-7, with 9 bases aligning to TRBD1. Germline V gene lookup returns CDR1 SQVTM and CDR2 ANQGSEA. V lost 0 bases and J lost 1; bases outside the gene matches: 4. The CDR3 covers 15 residues.

In this sample, this clone turned up once. This sequence joins TRBV28 and TRBJ2-3, with 7 positions matching TRBD2. From germline, CDR1 is MDHEN and CDR2 SYDVKM. There are 16 residues in the CDR3. V lost 2 bases, J lost 2 bases, and 7 bases stayed unmatched. The CDR3 spells CASSLAASGFTDTQYF. The CDR3 nucleotides read TGTGCCAGCAGTTTAGCGGCTAGCGGTTTCACAGATACGCAGTATTTT.

V and J are TRBV30 and TRBJ2-7; 7 bases map to TRBD2. The CDR3 contains 13 residues. CDR1 and CDR2 from the germline V gene are GTSNPN and SVGIG (reference sequence). The J segment lost 3 bases and the V segment lost 7 bases, leaving 9 bases of the junction unmatched. The CDR3 is CASREGKSYEQYF. The CDR3, as DNA: TGTGCCTCGAGGGAGGGAAAAAGCTACGAGCAGTACTTC.

This clone was observed a few times. The V and J genes are TRBV25-1 and TRBJ2-5; perhaps D is TRBD1 or TRBD2 (5 bases each). V was pared by 2 bases and J by 0 bases, with 16 bases between. The CDR3 loop spans 17 amino acids. Germline-derived CDR1 and CDR2 are MGHDK and SYGVNS. CDR3 DNA: TGTGCCAGCAGTGAACCTACCGGGACCCTGTACCAAGAGACCCAGTACTTC. It encodes CASSEPTGTLYQETQYF. The full variable domain, rest sourced from reference TRBV25-1 and TRBJ2-5, is EADIYQTPRYLVIGTGKKITLECSQTMGHDKMYWYQQDPGMELHLIHYSYGVNSTEKGDLSSESTVSRIRTEHFPLTLESARPSHTSQYLCASSEPTGTLYQETQYFGPGTRLLVL.

Of note for this clone: A junction end diverges from the germline sequence, so it may reflect a read error. The chain recombines TRBV15 with TRBJ2-1, with D uncertain. Germline loops: CDR1 LNHNV, CDR2 YYDKDF (reference sequence). This CDR3 spans 12 amino acids. The CDR3 nucleotides read TGTGCCACCAGCAGACCTCAGGCTCCAGAGGTCTTC. Residues: CATSRPQAPEVF.

The genes are TRBV27 and TRBJ2-5; 11 bases fit TRBD2. Germline CDR1 and CDR2: MNHEY and SMNVEV (reference sequence). The CDR3 length is 14 residues. Trimming removed 5 bases from V and 3 bases from J; junction bases left unmatched: 2. CDR3 residues: CASSVLAGEETQYF. The DNA of the CDR3 is TGTGCCAGCAGTGTACTAGCGGGAGAAGAGACCCAGTACTTC.

This clone showed up just a few times. The genes are TRBV5-1 and TRBJ2-3; D gene unclear. Deletions cut 6 bases from V and 6 bases from J, with 8 bases between. The CDR3 consists of 11 residues. Germline lookup yields CDR1 SGHRS and CDR2 YFSETQ. CDR3 protein: CASTYTDTQYF. In nucleotides, the CDR3 is TGCGCCAGCACCTACACGGATACGCAGTATTTT.

The chain combines TRBV29-1 with TRBJ2-5, with D tentatively TRBD2 (5 bases). Germline-derived CDR1 and CDR2 are SQVTM and ANQGSEA. CDR3 length: 13 amino acids. The V end was cut by 1 base, the J end by 5 bases, with 11 bases between. CDR3 nucleotide sequence: TGCAGCGTTGAAGGAGGGCCGGGGGAGACCCAGTACTTC. It codes for CSVEGGPGETQYF.

The rearrangement links TRBV27 to TRBJ2-1, with a tentative D call TRBD1 (5 bases). The CDR3 sequence is 15 residues long. Trimming pared 4 bases from V and 5 bases from J, leaving 15 bases between. The V gene's germline CDR1 is MNHEY and CDR2 SMNVEV (reference sequence). The CDR3 nucleotides read TGTGCCAGCAGTTCCCGGACAACCAACGACAATGAGCAGTTCTTC. The encoded protein is CASSSRTTNDNEQFF.

V usage is TRBV4-1 and J usage is TRBJ1-1; D remains ambiguous. Germline CDR1 and CDR2: MGHRA and YSYEKL. CDR3 length equals 15 residues. Trimming pared 4 bases from V and 1 base from J, leaving 13 bases between. CDR3 amino acids: CASSRQKVTNTEAFF. CDR3 bases: TGCGCCAGCAGCCGTCAAAAGGTGACGAACACTGAAGCTTTCTTT.

CDR3: CSVDERGNTEAFF. DNA of the CDR3: TGCAGCGTCGACGAACGAGGGAACACTGAAGCTTTCTTT. The chain carries TRBV29-1 and TRBJ1-1; D is unclear. The CDR3 is 13 amino acids. In germline, CDR1 is SQVTM, CDR2 ANQGSEA. The germline V and J ends were trimmed by 6 bases and 1 base, with 12 bases remaining between them.

V usage is TRBV5-6 and J usage is TRBJ1-1; possibly TRBD1 for D (6 bases). The CDR3 extends over 14 amino acids. Looked up from germline, CDR1 is SGHDT and CDR2 is YYEEEE. Between the trimmed V and J ends, which lost 4 bases and 4 bases, there was a span of 14 bases. As DNA, the CDR3 is TGTGCCAGCAGCAACCGGGACATTGTCACTGAAGCTTTCTTT. It yields the protein CASSNRDIVTEAFF.

This clone was observed a handful of times. The chain uses TRBV29-1 and TRBJ2-1; D remains ambiguous. This CDR3 has 12 residues. From germline, CDR1 is SQVTM and CDR2 ANQGSEA. Trimming took 7 bases from V and 0 from J, leaving 7 bases between them. CDR3 residues: CSDRSSYNEQFF. CDR3 bases: TGCAGCGACCGGAGCTCCTACAATGAGCAGTTCTTC.

This clone has only a few counts. This sequence joins TRBV10-3 and TRBJ2-4; TRBD2 is a possible D gene (5 bases). V was clipped by 0 bases and J by 0 bases, with 9 bases between them. The CDR3 length is 16 residues. Germline-derived CDR1 and CDR2 are ENHRY and SYGVKD. The CDR3 loop reads CAISESDGIAKNIQYF. For the CDR3, the DNA is TGTGCCATCAGTGAGTCCGACGGGATAGCCAAAAACATTCAGTACTTC.

The chain has TRBV5-1 and TRBJ1-2, with 11 nucleotides matching TRBD1. V shed 2 bases and J 6 bases; nucleotides not matched to a gene: 9. This CDR3 is 16 amino acids long. Germline V gene lookup returns CDR1 SGHRS and CDR2 YFSETQ. CDR3 bases: TGCGCCAGCAGCTTATTTTGGGACAGGGGGAGAAATGGCTACACCTTC. Encoded protein: CASSLFWDRGRNGYTF.

V gene TRBV29-1 combines with J gene TRBJ2-7, with TRBD1 matching over 11 bases. Germline V lookup: CDR1 SQVTM, CDR2 ANQGSEA. The length of the CDR3 is 13 residues. After removal of 3 bases from V and 6 bases from J, the junction contained 4 bases not matched to a gene. CDR3 coding DNA: TGCAGCGTTGAGTCCGGGACAGGGGGCGAGCAGTACTTC. Protein sequence: CSVESGTGGEQYF.